This TCR beta chain was obtained from a study of T cell repertoires in cytomegalovirus infection. In the study overall: CMV infection together with matching HLA type was indicated by public TCR beta signatures. General study findings and limits: CMV-specific HLA-C-restricted TCR beta clonotypes dominated the ex vivo response. CMV carriers having the relevant HLA were flagged by cumulative public TCR beta family frequency.

TCRdb independently ran MiXCR on the reads; one entry per CDR3 protein. There are a few hundred thousand distinct CDR3 sequences in the sample; over 20% occur only once, and 15% to 20% lies in the top ten. This clonotype was counted many times. The antigen is undetermined. Looked up from germline, CDR1 is SGHVS and CDR2 is FQNEAQ. The CDR3 totals 13 residues. V shed 3 bases and J 8 bases; nucleotides not matched to a gene: 6. The chain joins TRBV7-8 to TRBJ1-1; 7 bases align to TRBD1. The sequence came from a human donor in good health (CMV status not recorded). Some clones in this sample may be carry-over from other donors' samples. The sequencing sample was made of CD8+ T cells from PBMCs. The CDR3 here is CASSFLSTGEAFF. The CDR3 nucleotides are TGTGCCAGCAGCTTTCTTTCGACAGGGGAAGCTTTCTTT.